The 6 T cell receptor beta chains in this list originate from one sample, sequenced in a study of CD8+ T cells in alopecia areata. Sample treatment: oral pan-JAK inhibitor, 5-10 mg twice daily. Once RNA had been extracted, it was reverse transcribed into cDNA to act as the sequencing template. Clones were sequenced by immunoSEQ multiplex PCR, and TCRdb holds only the in-frame ones, with some missing. The sample holds approximately 200,000 clones, 40% to 45% seen once. This material consisted of CD4+ T cells sorted from blood, taken at approximately week 37, from a patient treated with tofacitinib. The receptors originated from a human donor with alopecia areata.

This clone was observed a handful of times. The gene calls are TRBV29-1 and TRBJ2-1; D may be TRBD1 (5 bases). The CDR3 runs 16 residues. Deletions cut 3 bases from V and 7 bases from J, with 22 bases between. CDR1 is SQVTM, CDR2 ANQGSEA, per germline. The CDR3 spells CSVDRAGSAIGNEQFF. CDR3 DNA sequence: TGCAGCGTTGATCGAGCAGGGTCAGCAATAGGGAATGAGCAGTTCTTC.

This clone was picked up a small number of times. The chain joins TRBV27 to TRBJ2-7; 7 nucleotides match TRBD1. This CDR3 has 17 residues. Germline CDR1 is MNHEY and CDR2 is SMNVEV (reference sequence). J was trimmed by 3 bases and V by 6 bases; bases with no gene match: 17. The CDR3, as DNA: TGTGCCAGCAGCCGACCGTGGTCAGGGGGTAGCTACTACGAGCAGTACTTC. Protein: CASSRPWSGGSYYEQYF.

This clone was recorded a few times. This sequence joins TRBV21-1 and TRBJ2-1; TRBD2, the table's D call, lacks a check against the DNA. TRBV21-1 is noted as a pseudogene. The CDR3 loop spans 15 amino acids. This CDR3 is CASSWHLGGYNEQFF. CDR3 bases: TGTGCCAGCAGCTGGCACCTGGGAGGCTACAATGAGCAGTTCTTC.

This clone was seen a single time. The chain has TRBV5-1 and TRBJ2-5, with D hard to call. Germline CDR1 and CDR2: SGHRS and YFSETQ. The CDR3 extends over 11 amino acids. V was trimmed by 1 base and J by 5 bases, leaving 3 bases between them. In DNA, the CDR3 is TGCGCCAGCAGCTTGAGGGAGACCCAGTACTTC. This translates into CASSLRETQYF.

This clone was seen only a few times. This sequence joins TRBV6-1 and TRBJ1-5, with 7 positions matching TRBD1. This CDR3 contains 14 residues. V was clipped by 7 bases and J by 3 bases; unmatched bases: 6. CDR1 is MNHNS, CDR2 SASEGT, per germline. CDR3 residues: CASKRQGNNQPQHF. In DNA, the CDR3 is TGTGCCAGCAAACGACAGGGAAACAATCAGCCCCAGCATTTT.

This clone has a handful of counts. V gene TRBV28 combines with J gene TRBJ1-2; D remains unclear. The CDR3 runs to 12 residues. Looked up from germline, CDR1 is MDHEN and CDR2 is SYDVKM. V was clipped by 1 base and J by 5 bases, with 5 bases between them. The CDR3 is CASSLSEYGYTF. For the CDR3, the DNA is TGTGCCAGCAGTTTATCAGAATATGGCTACACCTTC.